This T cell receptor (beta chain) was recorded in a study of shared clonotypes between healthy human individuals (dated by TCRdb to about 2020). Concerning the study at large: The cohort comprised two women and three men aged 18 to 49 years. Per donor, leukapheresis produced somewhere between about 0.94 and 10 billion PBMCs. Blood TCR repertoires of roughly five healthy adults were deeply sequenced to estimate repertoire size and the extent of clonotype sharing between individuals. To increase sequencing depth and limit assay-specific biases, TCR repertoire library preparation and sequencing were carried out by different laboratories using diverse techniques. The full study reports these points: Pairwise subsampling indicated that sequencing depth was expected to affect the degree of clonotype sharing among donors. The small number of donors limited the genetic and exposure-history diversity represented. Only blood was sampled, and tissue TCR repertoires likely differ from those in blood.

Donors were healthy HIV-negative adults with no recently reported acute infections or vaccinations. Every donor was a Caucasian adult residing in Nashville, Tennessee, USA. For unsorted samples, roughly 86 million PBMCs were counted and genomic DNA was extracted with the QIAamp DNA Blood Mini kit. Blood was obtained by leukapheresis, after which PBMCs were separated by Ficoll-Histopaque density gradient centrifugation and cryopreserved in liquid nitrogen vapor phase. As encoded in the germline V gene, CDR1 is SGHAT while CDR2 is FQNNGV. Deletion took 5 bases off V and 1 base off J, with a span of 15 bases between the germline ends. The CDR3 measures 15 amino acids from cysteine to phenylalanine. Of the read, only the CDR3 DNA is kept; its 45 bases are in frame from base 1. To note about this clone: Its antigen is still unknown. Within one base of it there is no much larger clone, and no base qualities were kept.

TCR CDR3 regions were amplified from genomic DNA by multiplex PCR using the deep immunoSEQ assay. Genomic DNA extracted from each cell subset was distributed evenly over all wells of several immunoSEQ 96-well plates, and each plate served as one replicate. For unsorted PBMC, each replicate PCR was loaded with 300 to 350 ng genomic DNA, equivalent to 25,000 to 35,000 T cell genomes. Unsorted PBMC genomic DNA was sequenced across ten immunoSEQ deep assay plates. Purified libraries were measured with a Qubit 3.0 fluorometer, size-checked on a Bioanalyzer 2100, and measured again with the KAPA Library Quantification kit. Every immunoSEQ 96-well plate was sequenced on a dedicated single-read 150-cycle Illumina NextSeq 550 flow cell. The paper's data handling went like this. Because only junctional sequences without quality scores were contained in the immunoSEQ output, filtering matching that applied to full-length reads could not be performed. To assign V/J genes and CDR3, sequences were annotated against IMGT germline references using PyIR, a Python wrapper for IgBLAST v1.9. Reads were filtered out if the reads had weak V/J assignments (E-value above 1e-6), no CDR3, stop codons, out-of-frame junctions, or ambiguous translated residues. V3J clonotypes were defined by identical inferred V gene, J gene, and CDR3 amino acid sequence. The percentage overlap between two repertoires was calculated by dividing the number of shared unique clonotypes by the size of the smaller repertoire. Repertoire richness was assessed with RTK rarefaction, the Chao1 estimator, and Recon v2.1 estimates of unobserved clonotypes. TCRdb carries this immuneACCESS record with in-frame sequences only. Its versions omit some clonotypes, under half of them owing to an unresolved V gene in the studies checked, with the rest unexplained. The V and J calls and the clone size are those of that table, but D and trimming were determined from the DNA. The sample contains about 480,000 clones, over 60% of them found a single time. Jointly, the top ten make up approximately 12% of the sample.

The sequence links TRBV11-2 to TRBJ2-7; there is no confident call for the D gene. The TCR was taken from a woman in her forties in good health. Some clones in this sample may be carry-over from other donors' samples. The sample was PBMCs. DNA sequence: TGTGCCAGCAGCCTTCTAGTGGGCCCTTCCTACGAGCAGTACTTC. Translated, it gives CASSLLVGPSYEQYF.